This T cell receptor beta chain emerged from a study of technical replicates of blood from several donors. The germline gives CDR1 SGHDT, CDR2 YYEEEE. Between the trimmed V and J ends, which lost 0 bases and 10 bases, there was a span of 8 bases. The CDR3 loop spans 12 amino acids. The method was immunoSEQ multiplex PCR; TCRdb's version includes in-frame clones alone and lacks a portion of them. The repertoire holds 70,000 or so clones, with 91% as singletons. The sequence came from a human donor in good health. Some clones in this sample may be carry-over from other donors' samples. V usage is TRBV5-6 and J usage is TRBJ2-1; D remains unclear. Input material: T cells isolated from PBMCs. In DNA, the CDR3 is TGTGCCAGCAGCTTGGTTCAGACAGAGCAGTTCTTC. This translates into CASSLVQTEQFF. Variable domain in full (rest from reference TRBV5-6 and TRBJ2-1): DAGVTQSPTHLIKTRGQQVTLRCSPKSGHDTVSWYQQALGQGPQFIFQYYEEEERQRGNFPDRFSGHQFPNYSSELNVNALLLGDSALYLCASSLVQTEQFFGPGTRLTVL.